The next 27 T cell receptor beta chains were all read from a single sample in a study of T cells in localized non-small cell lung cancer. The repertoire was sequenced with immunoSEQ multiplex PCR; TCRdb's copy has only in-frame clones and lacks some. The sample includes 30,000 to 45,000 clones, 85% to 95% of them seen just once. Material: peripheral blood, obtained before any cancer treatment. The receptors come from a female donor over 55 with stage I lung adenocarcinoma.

The CDR3 DNA follows: TGTGCCAGCAGAAACACAGATACGCAGTATTTT. This codes for CASRNTDTQYF. V is TRBV7-3 and J is TRBJ2-3; the D is unclear. Germline assignment: CDR1 SGHTA and CDR2 FQGTGA. Trimming pared 6 bases from V and 2 bases from J, leaving 3 bases between. The CDR3 sequence is 11 residues long.

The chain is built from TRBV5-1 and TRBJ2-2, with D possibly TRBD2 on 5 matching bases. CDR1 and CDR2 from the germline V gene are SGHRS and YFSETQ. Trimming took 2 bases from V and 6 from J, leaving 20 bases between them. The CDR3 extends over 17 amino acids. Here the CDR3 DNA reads TGCGCCAGCAGCTTAGCCTCTAGCAGCTGGAATCCCGGGGAGCTGTTTTTT. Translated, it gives CASSLASSSWNPGELFF. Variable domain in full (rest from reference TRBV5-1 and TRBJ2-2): KAGVTQTPRYLIKTRGQQVTLSCSPISGHRSVSWYQQTPGQGLQFLFEYFSETQRNKGNFPGRFSGRQFSNSRSEMNVSTLELGDSALYLCASSLASSSWNPGELFFGEGSRLTVL.

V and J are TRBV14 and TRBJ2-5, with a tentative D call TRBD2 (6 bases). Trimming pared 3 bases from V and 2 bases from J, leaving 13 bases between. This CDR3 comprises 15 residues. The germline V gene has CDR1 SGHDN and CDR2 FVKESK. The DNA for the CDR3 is TGTGCCAGCAGCCAGACTAGGAGTAGTCAAGAGACCCAGTACTTC. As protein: CASSQTRSSQETQYF.

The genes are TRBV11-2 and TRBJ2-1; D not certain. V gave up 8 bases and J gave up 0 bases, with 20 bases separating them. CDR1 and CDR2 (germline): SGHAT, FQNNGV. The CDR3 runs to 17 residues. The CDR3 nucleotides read TGTGCCAGCGCTTTTCGACCTGGTGCTTACTCCTACAATGAGCAGTTCTTC. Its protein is CASAFRPGAYSYNEQFF.

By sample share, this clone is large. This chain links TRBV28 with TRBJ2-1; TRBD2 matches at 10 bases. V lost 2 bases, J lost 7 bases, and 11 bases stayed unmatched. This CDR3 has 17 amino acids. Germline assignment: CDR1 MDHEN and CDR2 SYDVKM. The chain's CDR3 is CASSLEYLAGENNEQFF. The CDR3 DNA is TGTGCCAGCAGTTTAGAGTACCTAGCGGGGGAGAATAATGAGCAGTTCTTC.

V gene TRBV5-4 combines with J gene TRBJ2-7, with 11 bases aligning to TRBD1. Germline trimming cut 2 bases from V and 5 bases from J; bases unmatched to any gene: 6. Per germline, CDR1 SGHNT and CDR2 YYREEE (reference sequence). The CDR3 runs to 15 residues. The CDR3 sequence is CASSFRTGGWNEQYF. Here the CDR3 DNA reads TGTGCCAGCAGCTTTAGGACAGGGGGCTGGAACGAGCAGTACTTC.

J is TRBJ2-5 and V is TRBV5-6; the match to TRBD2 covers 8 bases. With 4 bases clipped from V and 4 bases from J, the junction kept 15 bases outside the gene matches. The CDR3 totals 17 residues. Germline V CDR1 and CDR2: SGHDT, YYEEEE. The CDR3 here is CASSVLVSGAGGETQYF. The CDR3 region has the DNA TGTGCCAGCAGCGTCCTTGTTAGCGGGGCTGGGGGAGAGACCCAGTACTTC.

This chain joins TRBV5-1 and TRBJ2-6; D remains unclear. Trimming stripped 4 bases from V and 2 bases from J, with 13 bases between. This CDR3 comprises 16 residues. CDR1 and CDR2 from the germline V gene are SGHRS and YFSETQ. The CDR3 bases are TGCGCCAGCAGCGCCGTCACCTTCCCTGGGGCCAACGTCCTGACTTTC. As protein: CASSAVTFPGANVLTF.

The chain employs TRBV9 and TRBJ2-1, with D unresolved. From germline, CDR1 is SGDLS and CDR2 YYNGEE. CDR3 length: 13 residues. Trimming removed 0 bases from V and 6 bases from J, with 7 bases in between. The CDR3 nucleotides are TGTGCCAGCAGCGTAGCTCGTGGCAATGAGCAGTTCTTC. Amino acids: CASSVARGNEQFF.

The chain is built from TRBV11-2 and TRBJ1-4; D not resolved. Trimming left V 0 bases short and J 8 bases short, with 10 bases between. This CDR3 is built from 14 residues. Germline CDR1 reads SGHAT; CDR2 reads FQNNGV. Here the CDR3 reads CASSLDSGREKLFF. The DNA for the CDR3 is TGTGCCAGCAGCTTAGATTCTGGGAGGGAAAAACTGTTTTTT.

The CDR3 spells CASSPLDRGAPDTQYF. The CDR3 DNA follows: TGCGCCAGCAGCCCGCTGGACAGGGGGGCCCCAGATACGCAGTATTTT. J is TRBJ2-3 and V is TRBV4-1; 10 positions agree with TRBD1. The V segment lost 4 bases and the J segment 4 bases; nucleotides outside the gene matches: 8. Germline V gene lookup returns CDR1 MGHRA and CDR2 YSYEKL. The CDR3 runs to 16 residues.

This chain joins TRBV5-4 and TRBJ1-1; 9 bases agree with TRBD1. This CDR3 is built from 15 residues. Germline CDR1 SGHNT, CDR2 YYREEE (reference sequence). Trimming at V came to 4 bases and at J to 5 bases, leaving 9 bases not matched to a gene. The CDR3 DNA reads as TGTGCCAGCAGCCAAAGGACAGGGGTGGGGACTGAAGCTTTCTTT. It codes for CASSQRTGVGTEAFF. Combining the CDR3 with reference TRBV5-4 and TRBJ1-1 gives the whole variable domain ETGVTQSPTHLIKTRGQQVTLRCSSQSGHNTVSWYQQALGQGPQFIFQYYREEENGRGNFPPRFSGLQFPNYSSELNVNALELDDSALYLCASSQRTGVGTEAFFGQGTRLTVV.

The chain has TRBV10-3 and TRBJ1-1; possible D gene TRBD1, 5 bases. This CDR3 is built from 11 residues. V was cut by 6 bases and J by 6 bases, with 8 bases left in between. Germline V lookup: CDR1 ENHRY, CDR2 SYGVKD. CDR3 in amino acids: CAISPGAEAFF. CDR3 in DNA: TGTGCCATCAGCCCGGGGGCTGAAGCTTTCTTT.

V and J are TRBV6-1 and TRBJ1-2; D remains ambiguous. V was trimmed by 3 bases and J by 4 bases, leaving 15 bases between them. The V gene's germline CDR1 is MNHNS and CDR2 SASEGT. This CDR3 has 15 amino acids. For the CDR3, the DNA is TGTGCCAGCAGTGAGAGTGGGAGGGCCGCCTATGGCTACACCTTC. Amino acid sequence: CASSESGRAAYGYTF.

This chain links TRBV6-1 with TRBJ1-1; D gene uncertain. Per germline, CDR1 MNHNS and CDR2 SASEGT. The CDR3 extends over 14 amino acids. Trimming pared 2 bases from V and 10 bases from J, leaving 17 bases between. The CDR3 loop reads CASSESWEILRAFF. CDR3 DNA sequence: TGTGCCAGCAGTGAATCTTGGGAGATCCTTCGAGCTTTCTTT.

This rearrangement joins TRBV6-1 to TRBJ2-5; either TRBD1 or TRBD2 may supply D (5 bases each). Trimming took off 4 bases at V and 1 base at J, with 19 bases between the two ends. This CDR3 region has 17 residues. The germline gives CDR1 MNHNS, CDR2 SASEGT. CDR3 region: CASSGYWGEAGQETQYF. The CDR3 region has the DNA TGTGCCAGCAGTGGGTACTGGGGCGAGGCGGGCCAAGAGACCCAGTACTTC.

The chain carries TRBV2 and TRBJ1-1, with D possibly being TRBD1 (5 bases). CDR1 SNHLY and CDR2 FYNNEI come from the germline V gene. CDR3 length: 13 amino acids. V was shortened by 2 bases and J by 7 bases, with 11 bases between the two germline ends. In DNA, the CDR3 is TGTGCCAGCAGTGAACAAGAGGGGTTTGAAGCTTTCTTT. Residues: CASSEQEGFEAFF.

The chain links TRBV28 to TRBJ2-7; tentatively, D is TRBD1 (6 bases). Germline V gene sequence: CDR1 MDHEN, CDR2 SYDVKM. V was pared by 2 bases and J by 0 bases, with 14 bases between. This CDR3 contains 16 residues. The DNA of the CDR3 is TGTGCCAGCAGTTTAGCTGGGGGCGAGATCTCCTACGAGCAGTACGTC. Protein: CASSLAGGEISYEQYV.

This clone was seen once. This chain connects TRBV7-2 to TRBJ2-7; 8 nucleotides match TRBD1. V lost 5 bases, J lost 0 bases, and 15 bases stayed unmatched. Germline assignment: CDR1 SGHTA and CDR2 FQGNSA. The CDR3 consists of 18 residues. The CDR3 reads CASSPSRTGLRSSYEQYF. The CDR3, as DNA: TGTGCCAGCAGCCCCAGCAGGACAGGGCTCCGTTCCTCCTACGAGCAGTACTTC.

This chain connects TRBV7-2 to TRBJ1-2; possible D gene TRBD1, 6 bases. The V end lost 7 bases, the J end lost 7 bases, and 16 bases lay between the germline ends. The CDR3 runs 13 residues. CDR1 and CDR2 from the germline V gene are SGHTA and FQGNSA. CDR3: CASNKATGGGYTF. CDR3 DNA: TGTGCCAGCAACAAAGCGACAGGAGGTGGCTACACCTTC.

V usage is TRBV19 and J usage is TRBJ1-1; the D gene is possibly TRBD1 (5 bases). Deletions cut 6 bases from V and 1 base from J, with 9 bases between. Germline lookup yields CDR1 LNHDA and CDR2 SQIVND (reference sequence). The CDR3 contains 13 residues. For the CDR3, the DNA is TGTGCCAGTAGGGTGGGGGAGAACACTGAAGCTTTCTTT. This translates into CASRVGENTEAFF.

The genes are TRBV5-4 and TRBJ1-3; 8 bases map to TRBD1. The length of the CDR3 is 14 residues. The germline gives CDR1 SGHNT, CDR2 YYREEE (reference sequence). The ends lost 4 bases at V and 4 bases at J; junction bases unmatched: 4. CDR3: CASSRTGRGNTIYF. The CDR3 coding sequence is TGTGCCAGCAGCCGGACAGGGAGGGGAAACACCATATATTTT.

The CDR3 coding sequence is TGTGCCAGCTCACCCCCGCGGTTGGGGGGGAGACTTCAAGAGACCCAGTACTTC. Translated: CASSPPRLGGRLQETQYF. This chain uses TRBV18 with TRBJ2-5; 7 nucleotides align to TRBD2. The CDR3 runs to 18 residues. Per the germline V gene, CDR1 is KGHSH and CDR2 is LQKENI. Trimming removed 3 bases from V and 2 bases from J; junction bases left unmatched: 15.

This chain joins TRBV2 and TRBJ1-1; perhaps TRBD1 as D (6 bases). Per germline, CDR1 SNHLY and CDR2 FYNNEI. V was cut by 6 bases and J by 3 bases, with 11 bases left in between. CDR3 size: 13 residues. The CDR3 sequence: CASRSDRHTEAFF. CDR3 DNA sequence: TGTGCCAGCAGATCGGACAGACACACTGAAGCTTTCTTT.

In nucleotides, the CDR3 is TGTGCCAGTAGTACCCGGACAGTACAAACCTACGAGCAGTACTTC. Translating gives CASSTRTVQTYEQYF. The rearrangement links TRBV19 to TRBJ2-7; perhaps TRBD1 as D (6 bases). Between the trimmed V and J ends, which lost 4 bases and 2 bases, there was a span of 15 bases. Germline CDR1 reads LNHDA; CDR2 reads SQIVND (reference sequence). CDR3 size: 15 residues.

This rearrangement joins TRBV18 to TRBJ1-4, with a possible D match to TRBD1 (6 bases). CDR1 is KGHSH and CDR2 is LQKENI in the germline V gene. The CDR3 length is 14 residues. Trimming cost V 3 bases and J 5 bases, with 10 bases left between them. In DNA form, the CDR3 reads TGTGCCAGCTCACCGGACAGAGCAAATGAAAAACTGTTTTTT. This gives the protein CASSPDRANEKLFF.

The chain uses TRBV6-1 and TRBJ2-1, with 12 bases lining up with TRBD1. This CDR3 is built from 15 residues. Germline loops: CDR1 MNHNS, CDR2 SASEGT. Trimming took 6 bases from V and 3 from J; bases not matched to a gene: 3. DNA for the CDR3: TGTGCCAGCAGCGGGGACAGGGGGCTCTACAATGAGCAGTTCTTC. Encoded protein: CASSGDRGLYNEQFF.